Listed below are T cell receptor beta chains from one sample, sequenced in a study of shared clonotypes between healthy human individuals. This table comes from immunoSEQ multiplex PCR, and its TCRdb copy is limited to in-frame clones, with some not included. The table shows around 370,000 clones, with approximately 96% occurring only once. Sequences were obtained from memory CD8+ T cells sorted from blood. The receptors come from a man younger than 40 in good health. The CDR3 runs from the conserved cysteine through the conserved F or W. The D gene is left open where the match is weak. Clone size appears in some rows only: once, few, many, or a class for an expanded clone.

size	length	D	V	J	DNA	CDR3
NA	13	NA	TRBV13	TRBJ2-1	TGTGCCAGCAGCCGACCTCGGGGCAATGAGCAGTTCTTC	CASSRPRGNEQFF
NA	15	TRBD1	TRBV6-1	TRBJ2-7	TGTGCCAGCAGTATTCTAGGACAGGGGTGGTACGAGCAGTACTTC	CASSILGQGWYEQYF
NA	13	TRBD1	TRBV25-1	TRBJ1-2	TGTGCCAGCACGGGAGGGGGCCACTATGGCTACACCTTC	CASTGGGHYGYTF
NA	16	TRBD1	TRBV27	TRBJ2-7	TGTGCCAGCAGCTTCTTCCGACAGGGTTCAACCTACGAGCAGTACTTC	CASSFFRQGSTYEQYF
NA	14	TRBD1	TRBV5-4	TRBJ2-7	TGTGCCAGCAGCTTGATGGACAGGCAGTACGAGCAGTACTTC	CASSLMDRQYEQYF
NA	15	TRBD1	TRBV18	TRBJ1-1	TGTGCCAGCTCACAACGACAGGGGATGGACACTGAAGCTTTCTTT	CASSQRQGMDTEAFF
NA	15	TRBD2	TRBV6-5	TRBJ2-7	TGTGCCAGCAGTCGGACTAGCGGGAGGTCCTACGAGCAGTACTTC	CASSRTSGRSYEQYF
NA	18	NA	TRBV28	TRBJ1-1	TGTGCCAGCACCTTATATGGGGGTGTTCGTCGGGACACCACTGAAGCTTTCTTT	CASTLYGGVRRDTTEAFF
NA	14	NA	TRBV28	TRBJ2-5	TGTGCCAGCAGCCGGCCTGGACAGAAAGAGACCCAGTACTTC	CASSRPGQKETQYF
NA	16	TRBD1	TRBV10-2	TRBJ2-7	TGCGCCAGCAGCATCAACCGGGACAGGGGGGAATACGAGCAGTACTTC	CASSINRDRGEYEQYF
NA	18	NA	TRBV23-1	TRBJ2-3	TGCGCCAGCAGTCAATCGGGGGTCGAGGGAGACCTCACAGATACGCAGTATTTT	CASSQSGVEGDLTDTQYF
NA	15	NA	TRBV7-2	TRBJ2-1	TGTGCCAGCAGTTTAGCCGGGGGGCCCTACAATGAGCAGTTCTTC	CASSLAGGPYNEQFF
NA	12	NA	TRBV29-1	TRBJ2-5	TGCAGCGTTGCCTGGAGACAAGAGACCCAGTACTTC	CSVAWRQETQYF
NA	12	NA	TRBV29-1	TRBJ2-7	TGCAGCGGTGTTGGCGGCTCCTACGAGCAGTACTTC	CSGVGGSYEQYF
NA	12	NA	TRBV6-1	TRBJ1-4	TGTGCCAGCAGACGGTCTAATGAAAAACTGTTTTTT	CASRRSNEKLFF
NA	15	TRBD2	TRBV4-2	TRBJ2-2	TGTGCCAGCAGCCAAGATGCGGGAGGGCCCGGGGAGCTGTTTTTT	CASSQDAGGPGELFF
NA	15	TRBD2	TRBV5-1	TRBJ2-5	TGCGCCAGCAGCACCCTACTAGCGGGAAAAGAGACCCAGTACTTC	CASSTLLAGKETQYF
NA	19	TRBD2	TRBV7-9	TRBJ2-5	TGTGCCAGCAGCTTAGCGGGGGCTAGCGGGACCCTCCGACGGGAGACCCAGTACTTC	CASSLAGASGTLRRETQYF
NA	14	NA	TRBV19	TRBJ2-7	TGTGCCAGTAGTATGACTAGTCTGGGGTACGAGCAGTACTTC	CASSMTSLGYEQYF
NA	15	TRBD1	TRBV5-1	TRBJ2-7	TGCGCCAGCAGCTTGGAATGGGACAGGGCCTACGAGCAGTACTTC	CASSLEWDRAYEQYF
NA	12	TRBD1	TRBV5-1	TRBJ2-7	TGCGCCAGCAGCCCCGACAGGGACGAGCAGTACTTC	CASSPDRDEQYF
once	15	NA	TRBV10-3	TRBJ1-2	TGTGCCATCAGTGAAGAGACAGCCTCTACCTATGGCTACACCTTC	CAISEETASTYGYTF
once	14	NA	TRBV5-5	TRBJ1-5	TGTGCCAGCAGCTCCCGGGAGGGCAATCAGCCCCAGCATTTT	CASSSREGNQPQHF
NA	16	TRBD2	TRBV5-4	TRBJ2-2	TGTGCCAGCAGCATGTTAGGGACTAGCCGTACCGGGGAGCTGTTTTTT	CASSMLGTSRTGELFF
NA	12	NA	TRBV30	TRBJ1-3	TGTGCCTGGAGGGGAAATGGAAACACCATATATTTT	CAWRGNGNTIYF
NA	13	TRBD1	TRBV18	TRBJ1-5	TGTGCCAGCTCGCGTGACAGGGGACAGCCCCAGCATTTT	CASSRDRGQPQHF
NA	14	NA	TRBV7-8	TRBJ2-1	TGTGCCAGCAGCTTATCTTCGGGATGGGATGAGCAGTTCTTC	CASSLSSGWDEQFF
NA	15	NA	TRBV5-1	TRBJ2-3	TGCGCCAGCAGCTTGTGGGTCCCGAGCACAGATACGCAGTATTTT	CASSLWVPSTDTQYF
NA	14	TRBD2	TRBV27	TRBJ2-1	TGTGCCAGCAGTTACCTAGCGGGAGACAATGAGCAGTTCTTC	CASSYLAGDNEQFF
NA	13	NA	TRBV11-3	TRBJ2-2	TGTGCCAGCAGCTTACGGTCCACCGGGGAGCTGTTTTTT	CASSLRSTGELFF
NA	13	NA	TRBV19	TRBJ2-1	TGTGCCAGCGCACAGAGCTCCTACAATGAGCAGTTCTTC	CASAQSSYNEQFF
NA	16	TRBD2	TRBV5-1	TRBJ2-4	TGCGCCAGCAGCTCCCAAGGGGCGGGAGGGAAAAACATTCAGTACTTC	CASSSQGAGGKNIQYF
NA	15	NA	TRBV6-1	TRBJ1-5	TGTGCCAGCGCATATGAGGGGGTAAGCAATCAGCCCCAGCATTTT	CASAYEGVSNQPQHF
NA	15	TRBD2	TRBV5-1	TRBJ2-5	TGCGCCAGCAGCAGGACTAGCGGGAGCCAAGAGACCCAGTACTTC	CASSRTSGSQETQYF
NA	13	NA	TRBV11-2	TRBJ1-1	TGTGCCAGCAAATCAACGGTGAACACTGAAGCTTTCTTT	CASKSTVNTEAFF
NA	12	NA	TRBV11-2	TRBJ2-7	TGTGCCAGCAGCTTAGGGGGACTCGAGCAGTACTTC	CASSLGGLEQYF
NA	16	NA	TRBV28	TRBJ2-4	TGTGCCAGCAGTTTCGTTGGGCCAGGGTTTATAAACATTCAGTACTTC	CASSFVGPGFINIQYF
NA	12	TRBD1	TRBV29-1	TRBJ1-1	TGCAGCGCTACGACAGGGTCAGTTGAAGCTTTCTTT	CSATTGSVEAFF
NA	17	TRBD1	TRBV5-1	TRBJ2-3	TGCGCCAGCAGCCCCGGGACAGGGGGTTGGGTTTCAGATACGCAGTATTTT	CASSPGTGGWVSDTQYF
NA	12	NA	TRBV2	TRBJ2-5	TGTGCCAGCAATACAGGGCTGGAGACCCAGTACTTC	CASNTGLETQYF
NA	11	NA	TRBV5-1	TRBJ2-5	TGCGCCAGCAGCTTCCTGCAGACCCAGTACTTC	CASSFLQTQYF
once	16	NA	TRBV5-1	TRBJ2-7	TGCGCCAGCAGCTCCGCCGGGGCAGGCCTGACCTACGAGCAGTACTTC	CASSSAGAGLTYEQYF
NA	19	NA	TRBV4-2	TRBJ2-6	TGTGCCAGCAGCCAAGATAGGTACAGGACTAACTCTGGGGCCAACGTCCTGACTTTC	CASSQDRYRTNSGANVLTF
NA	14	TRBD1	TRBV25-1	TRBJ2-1	TGTGCCAGCAGTGACAGACAGGGTTTGGATGAGCAGTTCTTC	CASSDRQGLDEQFF
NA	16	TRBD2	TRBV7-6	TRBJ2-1	TGTGCCAGCAGCTTATTGGGACTAGCGGTCAACAATGAGCAGTTCTTC	CASSLLGLAVNNEQFF